The rows below give T cell receptor beta chains drawn from one sample of a study of naive and memory T cell subsets. From the UMI-ligation and nested PCR reads, TCRdb called clonotypes with MiXCR, one entry per CDR3 protein. The repertoire holds approximately 150,000 distinct CDR3 sequences, with under 25% as singletons. The sample taken for sequencing was naive CD8+ T cells from blood. These receptors all stem from a human donor in good health. Each CDR3 is given with its conserved first and last residue. The order of the fields is CDR3 DNA, CDR3 protein, clone size, J gene, V gene, D gene. D genes are given only for firm matches. For some rows the clone size is stated as once, few or many, or as a class when expanded; others skip it.

CDR3nt: TGTGCCAGCAGTTCCCTTCCCTCGACAGGGATCCCTGGCTACACCTTC; CDR3aa: CASSSLPSTGIPGYTF; abundance: few; j_gene: TRBJ1-2; v_gene: TRBV6-2/TRBV6-3; d_gene: TRBD1
CDR3nt: TGCAGCGTTTACGGACAGGCCGAGAACGCTTACGAGCAGTACTTC; CDR3aa: CSVYGQAENAYEQYF; abundance: few; j_gene: TRBJ2-7; v_gene: TRBV29-1; d_gene: TRBD1
CDR3nt: TGTGCCACCCTATGGCGGAGCGGCTACAATGAGCAGTTCTTC; CDR3aa: CATLWRSGYNEQFF; abundance: -; j_gene: TRBJ2-1; v_gene: TRBV15; d_gene: -
CDR3nt: TGCAGCGTTGAAGGACAAGATTTGGGCAGGGACTATGGCTACACCTTC; CDR3aa: CSVEGQDLGRDYGYTF; abundance: few; j_gene: TRBJ1-2; v_gene: TRBV29-1; d_gene: -
CDR3nt: TGTGCCAGCAGTGAATTTGGCTACAATGAGCAGTTCTTC; CDR3aa: CASSEFGYNEQFF; abundance: few; j_gene: TRBJ2-1; v_gene: TRBV25-1; d_gene: -
CDR3nt: TGTGTCAGCAGCCCACAGGGGTTAGACTACGAGCAGTACTTC; CDR3aa: CVSSPQGLDYEQYF; abundance: -; j_gene: TRBJ2-7; v_gene: TRBV7-6; d_gene: TRBD1
CDR3nt: TGTGCCAGCAGTTACTCTTGGGATCCTGGGGCCAACGTCCTGACTTTC; CDR3aa: CASSYSWDPGANVLTF; abundance: many; j_gene: TRBJ2-6; v_gene: TRBV6-5; d_gene: -
CDR3nt: TGCAGCGTTGAATCCAGGAAACCCTACGAGCAGTACTTC; CDR3aa: CSVESRKPYEQYF; abundance: -; j_gene: TRBJ2-7; v_gene: TRBV29-1; d_gene: -
CDR3nt: TGCGCCAGCAGCCAAGATATAACAGCGTACGGGGGTAATTCACCCCTCCACTTT; CDR3aa: CASSQDITAYGGNSPLHF; abundance: few; j_gene: TRBJ1-6; v_gene: TRBV4-1; d_gene: -
CDR3nt: TGTGCCAGCAGTGGTAGTCCTGGACAGGGTCTGACCGAAAAACTGTTTTTT; CDR3aa: CASSGSPGQGLTEKLFF; abundance: -; j_gene: TRBJ1-4; v_gene: TRBV25-1; d_gene: TRBD1
CDR3nt: TGTGCCAGCAGCTTGGACCTAATACGGGGCGGGGGCACAGATACGCAGTATTTT; CDR3aa: CASSLDLIRGGGTDTQYF; abundance: few; j_gene: TRBJ2-3; v_gene: TRBV5-4; d_gene: -
CDR3nt: TGCAGTGCTAGAGATCAATTAAATCGACAGGGAGAAAAACTGTTTTTT; CDR3aa: CSARDQLNRQGEKLFF; abundance: few; j_gene: TRBJ1-4; v_gene: TRBV20-1; d_gene: TRBD1
CDR3nt: TGTGCCAGCAGCCATTATGGAGGGGGGGATGAGCAGTTCTTC; CDR3aa: CASSHYGGGDEQFF; abundance: few; j_gene: TRBJ2-1; v_gene: TRBV14; d_gene: -
CDR3nt: TGCAGTGCTAGGCCCCGGGACACCAACAACTACGAGCAGTACTTC; CDR3aa: CSARPRDTNNYEQYF; abundance: once; j_gene: TRBJ2-7; v_gene: TRBV20-1; d_gene: -